This entry concerns a single T cell receptor (beta chain). Its ends do not fully match the called genes, so a read error is possible. The sample originates from a study of tumor-infiltrating lymphocytes in primary liver carcinoma. Germline-derived CDR1 and CDR2 are MNHNS and SASEGT. The CDR3 runs 14 residues. With a constant-region primer, TCR beta cDNA was made from approximately 520 ng of total RNA. A slightly modified ARM-PCR protocol with three nested multiplex PCR rounds produced these TCR beta libraries. Both of the initial two PCR rounds ran for roughly 10 cycles and employed TRBV1-TRBV30 forward primers alongside a C-beta reverse primer. MiXCR was run by TCRdb on the multiplex PCR reads, yielding one entry per CDR3 protein. Among about 74,000 distinct CDR3 sequences, roughly three quarters were seen once, and the ten largest hold approximately 30%. From around 20-30 mg of unsorted bulk tissue, DNA and RNA were co-extracted together.

The source of this sequence is a man aged 35 to 55 with primary liver carcinoma and hepatitis B virus infection. The chain joins TRBV6-1 to TRBJ2-7; D might be TRBD1 or TRBD2, each matching 5 bases. Sequenced: liver tumor tissue from sampling region 4. As for subset: tumor region T4, right-lateral pole. This CDR3 reads CASSARDGPYKQYF. For the CDR3, the DNA is TGTGCCAGTAGTGCCCGGGACGGACCCTACAAGCAGTACTTC.